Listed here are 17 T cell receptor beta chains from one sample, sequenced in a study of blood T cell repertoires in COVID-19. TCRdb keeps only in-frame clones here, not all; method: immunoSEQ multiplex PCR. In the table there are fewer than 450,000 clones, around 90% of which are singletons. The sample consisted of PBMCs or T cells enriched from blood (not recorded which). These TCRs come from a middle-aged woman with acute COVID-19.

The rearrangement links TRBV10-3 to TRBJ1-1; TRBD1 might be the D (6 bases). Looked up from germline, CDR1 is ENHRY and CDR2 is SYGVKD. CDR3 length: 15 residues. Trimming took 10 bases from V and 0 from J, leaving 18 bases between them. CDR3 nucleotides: TGTGCCACCTCACGACAGGTAACTATGAACACTGAAGCTTTCTTT. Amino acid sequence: CATSRQVTMNTEAFF.

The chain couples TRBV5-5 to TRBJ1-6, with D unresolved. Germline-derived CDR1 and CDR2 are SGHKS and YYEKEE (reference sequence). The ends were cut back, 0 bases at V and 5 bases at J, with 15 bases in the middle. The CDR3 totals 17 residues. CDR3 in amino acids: CASSLARLTENNSPLHF. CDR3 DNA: TGTGCCAGCAGCTTGGCCCGTTTAACAGAGAATAATTCACCCCTCCACTTT.

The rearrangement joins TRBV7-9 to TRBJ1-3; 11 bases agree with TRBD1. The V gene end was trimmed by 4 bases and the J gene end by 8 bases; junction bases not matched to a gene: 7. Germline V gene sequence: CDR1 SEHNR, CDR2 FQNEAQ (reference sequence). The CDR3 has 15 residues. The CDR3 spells CASSWGQGEQDTIYF. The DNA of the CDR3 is TGTGCCAGCAGCTGGGGACAGGGGGAGCAAGACACCATATATTTT.

As DNA, the CDR3 is TGTGCCACCAGCAGAGACACATCGGACAGGGCCTCATTTTATGGCTACACCTTC. It encodes CATSRDTSDRASFYGYTF. The V gene is TRBV15, the J gene TRBJ1-2; TRBD1 matches 8 bases. V dropped 0 bases and J dropped 5; count of bases not matched to a gene: 14. Germline loops: CDR1 LNHNV, CDR2 YYDKDF (reference sequence). The CDR3 totals 18 residues. Supplemented by reference TRBV15 and TRBJ1-2, the full variable domain reads DAMVIQNPRYQVTQFGKPVTLSCSQTLNHNVMYWYQQKSSQAPKLLFHYYDKDFNNEADTPDNFQSRRPNTSFCFLDIRSPGLGDTAMYLCATSRDTSDRASFYGYTFGSGTRLTVV.

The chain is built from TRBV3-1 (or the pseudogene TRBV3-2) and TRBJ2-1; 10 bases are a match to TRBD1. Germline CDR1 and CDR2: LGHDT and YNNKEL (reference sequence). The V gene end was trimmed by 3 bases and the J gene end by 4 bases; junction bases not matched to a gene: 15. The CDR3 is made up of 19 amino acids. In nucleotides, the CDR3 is TGTGCCAGCAGCCACGCCGGGACAGGGGCCCGATACCTATACAATGAGCAGTTCTTC. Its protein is CASSHAGTGARYLYNEQFF.

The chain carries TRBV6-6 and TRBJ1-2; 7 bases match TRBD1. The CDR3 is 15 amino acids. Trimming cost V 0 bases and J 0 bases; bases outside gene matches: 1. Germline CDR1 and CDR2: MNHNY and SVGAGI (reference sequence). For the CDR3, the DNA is TGTGCCAGCAGTTACTCAGACAGGGCTAACTATGGCTACACCTTC. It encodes CASSYSDRANYGYTF.

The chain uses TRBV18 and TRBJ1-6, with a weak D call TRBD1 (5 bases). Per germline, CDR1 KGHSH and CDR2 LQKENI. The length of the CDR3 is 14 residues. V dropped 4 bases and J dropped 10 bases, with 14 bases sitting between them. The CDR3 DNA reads TGTGCCAGCTCACTCGACAGAGAGGAGTCACCCCTCCACTTT. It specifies CASSLDREESPLHF.

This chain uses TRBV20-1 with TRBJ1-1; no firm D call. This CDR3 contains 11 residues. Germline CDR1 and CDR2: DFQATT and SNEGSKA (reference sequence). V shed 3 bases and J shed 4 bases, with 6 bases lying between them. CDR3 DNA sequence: TGCAGTGCTAGGAGAAGCACTGAAGCTTTCTTT. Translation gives CSARRSTEAFF.

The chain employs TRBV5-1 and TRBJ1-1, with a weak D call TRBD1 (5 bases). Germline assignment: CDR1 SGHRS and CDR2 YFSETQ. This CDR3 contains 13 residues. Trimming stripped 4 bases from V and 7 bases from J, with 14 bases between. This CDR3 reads CASSREVGDEAFF. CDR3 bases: TGCGCCAGCAGCCGGGAGGTAGGGGATGAAGCTTTCTTT. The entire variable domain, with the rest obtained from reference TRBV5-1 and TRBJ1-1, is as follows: KAGVTQTPRYLIKTRGQQVTLSCSPISGHRSVSWYQQTPGQGLQFLFEYFSETQRNKGNFPGRFSGRQFSNSRSEMNVSTLELGDSALYLCASSREVGDEAFFGQGTRLTVV.

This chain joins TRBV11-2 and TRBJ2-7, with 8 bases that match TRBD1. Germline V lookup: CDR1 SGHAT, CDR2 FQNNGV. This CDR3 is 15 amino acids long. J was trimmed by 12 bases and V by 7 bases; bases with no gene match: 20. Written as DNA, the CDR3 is TGTGCCAGCAACTCCGGAGGGGCAGGGGGCGTAAGGCGGTACTTC. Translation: CASNSGGAGGVRRYF.

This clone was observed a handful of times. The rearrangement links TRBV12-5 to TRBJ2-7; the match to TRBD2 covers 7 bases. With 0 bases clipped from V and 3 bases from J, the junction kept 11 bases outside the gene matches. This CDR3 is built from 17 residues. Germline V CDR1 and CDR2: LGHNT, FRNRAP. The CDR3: CASGLVPAGGGSYEQYF. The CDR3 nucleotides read TGTGCTAGTGGTTTGGTACCGGCGGGCGGGGGAAGCTACGAGCAGTACTTC.

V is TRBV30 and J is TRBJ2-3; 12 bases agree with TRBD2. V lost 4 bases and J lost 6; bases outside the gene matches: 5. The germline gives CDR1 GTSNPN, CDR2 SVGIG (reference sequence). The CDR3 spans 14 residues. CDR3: CAWTSGGASDTQYF. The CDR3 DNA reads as TGTGCCTGGACTAGCGGGGGGGCCTCGGATACGCAGTATTTT. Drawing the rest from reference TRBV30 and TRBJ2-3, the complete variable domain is SQTIHQWPATLVQPVGSPLSLECTVEGTSNPNLYWYRQAAGRGLQLLFYSVGIGQISSEVPQNLSASRPQDRQFILSSKKLLLSDSGFYLCAWTSGGASDTQYFGPGTRLTVL.

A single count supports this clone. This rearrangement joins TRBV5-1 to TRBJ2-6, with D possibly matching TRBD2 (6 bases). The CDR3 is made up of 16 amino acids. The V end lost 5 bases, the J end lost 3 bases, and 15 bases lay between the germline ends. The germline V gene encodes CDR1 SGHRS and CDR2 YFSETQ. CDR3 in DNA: TGCGCCAGCAGTACCTTGCCGGGGGTTGGGGCCAACGTCCTGACTTTC. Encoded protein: CASSTLPGVGANVLTF.

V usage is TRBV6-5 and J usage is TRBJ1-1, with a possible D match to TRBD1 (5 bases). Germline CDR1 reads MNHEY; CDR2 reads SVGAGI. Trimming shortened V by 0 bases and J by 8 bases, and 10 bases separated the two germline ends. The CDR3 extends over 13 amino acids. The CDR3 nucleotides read TGTGCCAGCAGTTACTCGTTTGCAGGGGAAGCTTTCTTT. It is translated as CASSYSFAGEAFF.

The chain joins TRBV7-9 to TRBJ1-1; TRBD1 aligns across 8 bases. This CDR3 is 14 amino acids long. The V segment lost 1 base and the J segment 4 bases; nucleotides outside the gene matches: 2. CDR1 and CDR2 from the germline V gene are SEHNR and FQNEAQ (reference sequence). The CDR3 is CASSLEQGGTEAFF. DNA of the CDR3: TGTGCCAGCAGCTTAGAACAGGGGGGCACTGAAGCTTTCTTT.

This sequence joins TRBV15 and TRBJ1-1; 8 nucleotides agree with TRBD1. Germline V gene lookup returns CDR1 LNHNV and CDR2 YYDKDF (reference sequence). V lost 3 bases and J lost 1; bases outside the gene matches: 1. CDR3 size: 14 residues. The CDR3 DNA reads TGTGCCACCAGCAGGGACAGGGCGAACACTGAAGCTTTCTTT. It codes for CATSRDRANTEAFF.

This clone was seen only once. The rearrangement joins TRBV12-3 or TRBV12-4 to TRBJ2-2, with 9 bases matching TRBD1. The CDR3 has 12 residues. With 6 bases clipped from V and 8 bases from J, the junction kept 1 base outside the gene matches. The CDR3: CASRQGAGELFF. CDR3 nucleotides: TGTGCCAGCAGACAGGGGGCGGGGGAGCTGTTTTTT.